This T cell receptor (beta chain) appears in the sequencing data of a study of T cell repertoires in cytomegalovirus infection. The wider study: In public TCR beta signatures, there were indications of both CMV infection and matching HLA type. The study, taken as a whole, reports: There were carriers of CMV plus the relevant HLA, and cumulative public TCR beta family frequency identified them. In two of eight donors, the top clonotype was HLA-C-restricted CMV-specific.

TCRdb independently ran MiXCR on the reads; one entry per CDR3 protein. The sample shows around 110,000 distinct CDR3 sequences, over 9.5% of them seen only once. Per germline, CDR1 SEHNR and CDR2 FQNEAQ (reference sequence). V dropped 5 bases and J dropped 1 base, with 11 bases sitting between them. The CDR3 has 14 amino acids. Comment on this clonotype: The antigen is not known.

Source material: PBMCs, sequenced either directly or after in vitro stimulation (not recorded which). The genes are TRBV7-9 and TRBJ2-5; TRBD1 is a possible D gene (6 bases). The clonotype originates from a human donor in good health (CMV status not recorded). Some clones in this sample may be carry-over from other donors' samples. CDR3 DNA: TGTGCCAGCAGCCAGGACAGTTTCCAAGAGACCCAGTACTTC. The encoded protein is CASSQDSFQETQYF.